The clone carrying this TCR beta chain turned up a few times. The CDR3 has 15 amino acids. After removal of 6 bases from V and 0 bases from J, the junction contained 3 bases not matched to a gene. The V gene's germline CDR1 is MDHEN and CDR2 SYDVKM. Construction of the TCRbeta library involved unique molecular identifiers. MiXCR, applied by TCRdb to the PCR reads, yields one record per CDR3 protein. Of roughly 89,000 distinct CDR3 sequences listed, more than 10% are singletons. The data were obtained in a study of T-cell reconstitution after alpha-beta-depleted transplantation in children. The receptor comes from a human donor who donated a stem cell graft to a child with inherited bone marrow failure. The rearrangement uses TRBV28 and TRBJ2-2; 8 nucleotides agree with TRBD1. Sequenced here: PBMCs from the stem cell graft donor, sampled from the stem cell graft. The CDR3 nucleotides are TGTGCCAGCAGGACAGGGGCCTCGAACACCGGGGAGCTGTTTTTT. This translates into CASRTGASNTGELFF.